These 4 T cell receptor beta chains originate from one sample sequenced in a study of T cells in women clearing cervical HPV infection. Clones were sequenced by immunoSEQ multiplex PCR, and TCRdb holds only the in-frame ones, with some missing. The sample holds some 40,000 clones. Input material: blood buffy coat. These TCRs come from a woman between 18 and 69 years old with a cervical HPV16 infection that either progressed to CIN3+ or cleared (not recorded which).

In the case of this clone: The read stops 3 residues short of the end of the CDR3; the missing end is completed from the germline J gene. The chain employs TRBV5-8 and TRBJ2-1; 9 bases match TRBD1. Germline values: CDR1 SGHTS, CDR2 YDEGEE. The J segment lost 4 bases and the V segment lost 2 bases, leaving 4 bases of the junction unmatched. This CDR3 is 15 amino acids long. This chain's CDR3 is CASSFGTGQYNEQFF. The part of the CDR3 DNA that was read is TGTGCCAGCAGCTTCGGGACAGGGCAATACAATGAG.

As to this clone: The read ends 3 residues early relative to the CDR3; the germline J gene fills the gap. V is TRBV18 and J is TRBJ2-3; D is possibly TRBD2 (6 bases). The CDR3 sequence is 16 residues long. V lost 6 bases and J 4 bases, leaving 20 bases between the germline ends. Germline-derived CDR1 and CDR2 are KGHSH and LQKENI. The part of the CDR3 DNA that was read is TGTGCCAGCTCGTCGCCGCGGACGGGGGAGGCAGATACG. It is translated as CASSSPRTGEADT. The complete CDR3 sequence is CASSSPRTGEADTQYF.

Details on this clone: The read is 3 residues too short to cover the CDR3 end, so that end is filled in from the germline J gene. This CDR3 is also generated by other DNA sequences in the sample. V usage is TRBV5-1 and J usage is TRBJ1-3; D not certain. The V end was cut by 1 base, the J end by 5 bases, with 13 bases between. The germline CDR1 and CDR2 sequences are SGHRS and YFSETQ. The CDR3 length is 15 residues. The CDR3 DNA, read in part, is TGCGCCAGCAGCTTGCAGGTCCCGGGGAGAAACACC. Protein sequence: CASSLQVPGRNT. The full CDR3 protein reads CASSLQVPGRNTIYF.

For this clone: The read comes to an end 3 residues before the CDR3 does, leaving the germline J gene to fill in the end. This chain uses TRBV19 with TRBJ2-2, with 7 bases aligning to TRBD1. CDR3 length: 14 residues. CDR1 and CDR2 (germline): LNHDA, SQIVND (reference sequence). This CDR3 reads CASSTKTGSSPLFF. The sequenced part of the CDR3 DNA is TGTGCCAGTAGTACGAAGACAGGGTCTTCACCG. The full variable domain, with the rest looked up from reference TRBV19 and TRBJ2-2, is DGGITQSPKYLFRKEGQNVTLSCEQNLNHDAMYWYRQDPGQGLRLIYYSQIVNDFQKGDIAEGYSVSREKKESFPLTVTSAQKNPTAFYLCASSTKTGSSPLFFGEGSRLTVL.